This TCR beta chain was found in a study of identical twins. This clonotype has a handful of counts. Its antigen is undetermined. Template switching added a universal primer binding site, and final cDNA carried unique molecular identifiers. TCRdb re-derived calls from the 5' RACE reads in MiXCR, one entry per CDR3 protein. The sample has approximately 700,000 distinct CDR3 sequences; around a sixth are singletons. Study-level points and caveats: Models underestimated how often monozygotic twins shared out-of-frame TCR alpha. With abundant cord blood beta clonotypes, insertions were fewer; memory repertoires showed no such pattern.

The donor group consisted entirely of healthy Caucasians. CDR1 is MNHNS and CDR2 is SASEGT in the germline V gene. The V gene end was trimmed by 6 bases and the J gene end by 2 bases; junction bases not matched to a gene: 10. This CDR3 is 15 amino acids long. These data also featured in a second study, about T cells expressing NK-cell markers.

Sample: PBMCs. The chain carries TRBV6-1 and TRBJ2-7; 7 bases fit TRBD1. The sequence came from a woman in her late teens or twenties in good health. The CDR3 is CASRSLGGTAYEQYF. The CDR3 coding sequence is TGTGCCAGCAGATCCCTGGGTGGGACAGCCTACGAGCAGTACTTC.